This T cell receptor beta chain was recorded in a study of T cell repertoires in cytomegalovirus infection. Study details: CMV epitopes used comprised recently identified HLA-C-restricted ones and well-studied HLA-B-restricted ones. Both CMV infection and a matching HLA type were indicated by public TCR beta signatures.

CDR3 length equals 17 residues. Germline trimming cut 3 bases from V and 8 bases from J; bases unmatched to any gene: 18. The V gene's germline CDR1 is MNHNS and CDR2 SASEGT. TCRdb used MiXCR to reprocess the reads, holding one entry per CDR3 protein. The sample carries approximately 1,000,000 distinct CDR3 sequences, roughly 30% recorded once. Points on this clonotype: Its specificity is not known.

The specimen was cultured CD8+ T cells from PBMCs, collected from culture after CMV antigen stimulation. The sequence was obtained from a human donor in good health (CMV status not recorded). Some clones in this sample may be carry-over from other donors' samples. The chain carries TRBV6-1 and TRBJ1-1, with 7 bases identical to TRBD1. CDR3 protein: CASSERALGQKLAEAFF. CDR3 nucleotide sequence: TGTGCCAGCAGTGAGCGAGCTCTGGGACAGAAACTCGCAGAAGCTTTCTTT.